A selection of T cell receptor beta chains follows, all from one sample in a study of OX40 agonist ivuxolimab in advanced cancers. The table came from immunoSEQ multiplex PCR; TCRdb's copy has only in-frame clones and leaves some out. The sample holds approximately 83,000 clones, roughly 80% seen once. Here the sequenced sample was CD4+ or CD8+ T cells sorted from blood, taken in a trial of the OX40 agonist ivuxolimab. Every receptor here comes from an adult with an advanced solid tumor such as melanoma, head and neck, liver or kidney cancer. Both conserved end residues are trimmed from each CDR3.

TRBV13	TRBJ2-7	ASSLTGTSGRAAEQY
TRBV6-6	TRBJ1-1	ASSYRSDAEAF
TRBV5-1	TRBJ2-7	ASSLVQPYEQY
TRBV4-3	TRBJ2-1	ASSQDYLIYNEQF
TRBV7-8	TRBJ1-1	ASSSYTNTEAF
TRBV18	TRBJ2-2	ASSPGTGSVGELF
TRBV19	TRBJ1-4	ASRTGEKLF
TRBV6-1	TRBJ1-1	ASRGDTEAF
TRBV29-1	TRBJ2-7	SVVETPYEQY
TRBV7-3	TRBJ2-2	ASAQNSNTGELF
TRBV19	TRBJ1-3	ASSMRGSSGNTIY
TRBV7-9	TRBJ2-1	ASSPPPRLGNEQF
TRBV7-6	TRBJ2-2	ASSLQGSTGELF
TRBV4-3	TRBJ1-4	ASSQGGANEKLF
TRBV7-9	TRBJ1-1	ASSLGEGRVTEAF
TRBV27	TRBJ1-2	ASSWGIGLANYGYT
TRBV6-4	TRBJ1-2	ASSVGYGQGNYGYT
TRBV11-3	TRBJ2-7	ASSLNRGRYEQY
TRBV7-6	TRBJ2-1	ASSLQTGQGNEQF
TRBV6-6	TRBJ1-3	ASSLIGSGNTIY
TRBV6-4	TRBJ2-2	ASSSGDTGELF
TRBV5-1	TRBJ2-5	ASSLRTNQQETQY
TRBV14	TRBJ1-4	ASSQVETNEKLF
TRBV27	TRBJ1-2	ASSFSPGQGGYGYT
TRBV6-5	TRBJ2-2	ASRRRGEYGGELF
TRBV5-1	TRBJ2-2	ASSLGDRGHGELF
TRBV11-3	TRBJ2-1	ASSKGHNSLNYNEQF
TRBV11-2	TRBJ2-1	ASSSLAGIFYNEQF
TRBV29-1	TRBJ2-7	SVELAGFYEQY
TRBV18	TRBJ2-1	ASSPGQAIYNEQF
TRBV4-1	TRBJ2-1	ASRRVTDSYNEQF
TRBV4-3	TRBJ2-2	ASSQDRGSRTGELF
TRBV7-3	TRBJ1-2	ASSSETGNGYT
TRBV7-9	TRBJ2-7	ASSLEGGSGEQY
TRBV5-8	TRBJ2-4	ASSLASGAKNIQY
TRBV2	TRBJ1-1	ASNKANTEAF
TRBV7-9	TRBJ2-3	ASSLDGLVGDTQY
TRBV9	TRBJ1-2	ASSVATGENYGYT
TRBV5-4	TRBJ2-1	ASRETSAYNEQF
TRBV6-1	TRBJ2-7	ASTNLNYEQY
TRBV18	TRBJ2-3	ASSPFRGADTQY
TRBV9	TRBJ2-3	ASSVEVASKGTDTQY
TRBV6-4	TRBJ2-7	ASRFPTGLEQY